This TCR beta chain is drawn from a study of T cell repertoires in cytomegalovirus infection. Study background: Matching HLA type and CMV infection were both indicated by public TCR beta signatures.

This clonotype was detected many times. As yet, its antigen is unknown. One entry per CDR3 protein, called by TCRdb with MiXCR from the reads. The sample contains 450,000 to 600,000 distinct CDR3 sequences, about 11% of which appear only once. Study-level points and caveats: What dominated the ex vivo response were HLA-C-restricted CMV-specific TCR beta clonotypes. Pooled public TCR beta family frequency picked out CMV carriers with the relevant HLA.

Germline V CDR1 and CDR2: DFQATT, SNEGSKA (reference sequence). With 3 bases removed from V and 0 bases from J, the gap between germline ends came to 12 bases. The CDR3 totals 16 residues. The origin of this receptor is a human donor in good health (CMV status not recorded). Some clones in this sample may be carry-over from other donors' samples. The genes are TRBV20-1 and TRBJ1-6; D is undetermined. Sequencing was done on a sample of PBMCs. CDR3 sequence: CSASRSRSSYNSPLHF. The CDR3 DNA sequence: TGCAGTGCTAGTAGGTCCCGGAGCTCCTATAATTCACCCCTCCACTTT.